These T cell receptor beta chains were read from a single sample in a study of blood T cell repertoires in COVID-19. Method: immunoSEQ multiplex PCR; TCRdb's copy keeps in-frame clones and lacks some. The sample holds under 400,000 clones, 85% to 90% seen once. Sample: peripheral blood. The receptor set was obtained from a young woman with COVID-19, enrolled during active disease. The CDR3 runs from the conserved cysteine through the conserved F or W. Fields, in order: D gene, J gene, V gene, CDR3 protein. The D gene is left open where the match is weak.

D gene: TRBD1; J gene: TRBJ1-2; V gene: TRBV6-2/TRBV6-3; CDR3 protein: CASSYSDRDPYGYTF
D gene: NA; J gene: TRBJ1-5; V gene: TRBV15; CDR3 protein: CATSRDPVQGSSQHF
D gene: NA; J gene: TRBJ2-7; V gene: TRBV5-4; CDR3 protein: CASSLGGGSRYRPGEQYF
D gene: TRBD1; J gene: TRBJ1-2; V gene: TRBV18; CDR3 protein: CASSPGQGLYGYTF
D gene: TRBD2; J gene: TRBJ2-5; V gene: TRBV7-2; CDR3 protein: CASSPRGGEKETQYF
D gene: NA; J gene: TRBJ2-1; V gene: TRBV9; CDR3 protein: CASSVEAGSSYNEQFF
D gene: TRBD1; J gene: TRBJ2-2; V gene: TRBV5-1; CDR3 protein: CASSAGQGGGELFF
D gene: NA; J gene: TRBJ2-2; V gene: TRBV2; CDR3 protein: CASFQGAGPGELFF
D gene: TRBD2; J gene: TRBJ2-1; V gene: TRBV2; CDR3 protein: CASMGASGRNEQFF
D gene: NA; J gene: TRBJ2-7; V gene: TRBV5-1; CDR3 protein: CASSPGGGGEQYF
D gene: TRBD1; J gene: TRBJ1-1; V gene: TRBV5-1; CDR3 protein: CASSDTGGRNTEAFF
D gene: NA; J gene: TRBJ1-5; V gene: TRBV28; CDR3 protein: CASSSSHQPQHF
D gene: TRBD1; J gene: TRBJ2-2; V gene: TRBV7-9; CDR3 protein: CASSRPTGGPGDHTGELFF
D gene: NA; J gene: TRBJ1-2; V gene: TRBV25-1; CDR3 protein: CASSEYGGLYGYTF
D gene: TRBD2; J gene: TRBJ2-7; V gene: TRBV15; CDR3 protein: CATSSGRESDEQYF
D gene: NA; J gene: TRBJ1-5; V gene: TRBV19; CDR3 protein: CASSPGHQAQPQHF
D gene: NA; J gene: TRBJ1-4; V gene: TRBV5-1; CDR3 protein: CASSRRGELEKLFF
D gene: NA; J gene: TRBJ1-1; V gene: TRBV28; CDR3 protein: CATTGNTEAFF
D gene: NA; J gene: TRBJ1-1; V gene: TRBV20-1; CDR3 protein: CSARGPGGAFF
D gene: NA; J gene: TRBJ2-2; V gene: TRBV19; CDR3 protein: CASSADRNTGELFF
D gene: NA; J gene: TRBJ2-3; V gene: TRBV21-1; CDR3 protein: CASSKVKRESTDTQYF
D gene: NA; J gene: TRBJ1-1; V gene: TRBV15; CDR3 protein: CATSSSPARLAFF
D gene: TRBD2; J gene: TRBJ2-3; V gene: TRBV19; CDR3 protein: CASSIDPIAGGPLDTQYF
D gene: NA; J gene: TRBJ2-7; V gene: TRBV7-9; CDR3 protein: CASSLAGGGISEQYF
D gene: TRBD1; J gene: TRBJ1-1; V gene: TRBV28; CDR3 protein: CASMWGQGVPEAFF
D gene: TRBD1; J gene: TRBJ1-2; V gene: TRBV18; CDR3 protein: CASSSQGNYGYTF
D gene: NA; J gene: TRBJ1-6; V gene: TRBV14; CDR3 protein: CASSRYFDSPLHF
D gene: NA; J gene: TRBJ1-5; V gene: TRBV7-2; CDR3 protein: CASSQGSVNQPQHF
D gene: NA; J gene: TRBJ1-6; V gene: TRBV9; CDR3 protein: CASSVGGELNSPLHF
D gene: NA; J gene: TRBJ1-5; V gene: TRBV12-3/TRBV12-4; CDR3 protein: CASLEEGGQPQHF
D gene: TRBD1; J gene: TRBJ2-7; V gene: TRBV19; CDR3 protein: CASSSRTGSSYEQYF
D gene: TRBD1; J gene: TRBJ2-2; V gene: TRBV6-5; CDR3 protein: CASIWTGDTGELFF
D gene: TRBD1; J gene: TRBJ1-5; V gene: TRBV3-1/TRBV3-2; CDR3 protein: CASSQGTGGQPQHF
D gene: TRBD1; J gene: TRBJ1-5; V gene: TRBV27; CDR3 protein: CASKIQGSNQPQHF